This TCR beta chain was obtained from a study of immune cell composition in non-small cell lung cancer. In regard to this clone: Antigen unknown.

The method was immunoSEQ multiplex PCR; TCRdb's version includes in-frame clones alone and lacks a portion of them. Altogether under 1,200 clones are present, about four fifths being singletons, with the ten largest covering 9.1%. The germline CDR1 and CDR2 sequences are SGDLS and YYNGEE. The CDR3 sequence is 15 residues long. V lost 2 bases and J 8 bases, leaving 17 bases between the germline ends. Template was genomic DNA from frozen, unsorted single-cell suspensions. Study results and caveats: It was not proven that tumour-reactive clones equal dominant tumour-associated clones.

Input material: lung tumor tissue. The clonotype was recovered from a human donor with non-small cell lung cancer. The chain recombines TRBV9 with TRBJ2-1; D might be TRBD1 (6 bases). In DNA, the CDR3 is TGTGCCAGCAGCGTTGGGGGCTTAAGGGGTGATGAGCAGTTCTTC. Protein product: CASSVGGLRGDEQFF.